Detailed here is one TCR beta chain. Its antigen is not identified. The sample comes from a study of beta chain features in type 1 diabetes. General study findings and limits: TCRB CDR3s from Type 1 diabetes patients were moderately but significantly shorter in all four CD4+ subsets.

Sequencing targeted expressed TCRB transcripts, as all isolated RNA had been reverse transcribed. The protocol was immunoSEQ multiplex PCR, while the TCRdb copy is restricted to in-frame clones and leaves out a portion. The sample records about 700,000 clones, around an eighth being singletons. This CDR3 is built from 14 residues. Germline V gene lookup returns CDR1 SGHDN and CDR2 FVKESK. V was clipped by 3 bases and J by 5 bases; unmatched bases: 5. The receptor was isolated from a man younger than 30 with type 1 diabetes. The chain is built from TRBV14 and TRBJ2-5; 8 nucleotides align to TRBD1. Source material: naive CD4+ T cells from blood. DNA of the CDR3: TGTGCCAGCAGCCAGGACAGGGTTATGGAGACCCAGTACTTC. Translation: CASSQDRVMETQYF.